This TCR beta chain was recovered during a study of Ad26.COV2.S vaccination and SARS-CoV-2 variants. Across the whole study: Donor participated within the Ad26.COV2.S arm of the COV1001 trial.

Specified treatment: some 20 received Ad26.COV2.S at low or high dose, single or two shots; roughly five received placebo; per-sample allocation not given. At day 63 after the first vaccine or placebo injection, samples were drawn. Sequenced by immunoSEQ multiplex PCR; TCRdb stores in-frame clones only, minus some. The repertoire includes 450,000 to 550,000 clones, 80% to 90% of them detected once, and more than 1.5% sits in the top ten. The starting material was peripheral blood, obtained in a trial of Ad26.COV2.S vaccine versus placebo. This TCR came from a person between 18 and 60 years old who received the Ad26.COV2.S COVID-19 vaccine or a placebo.

CDR3 sequence: CASSRLPGFTGANVLTF. DNA for the CDR3: TGTGCCAGCAGCAGGCTTCCAGGGTTCACTGGGGCCAACGTCCTGACTTTC. The J gene is TRBJ2-6, the V gene TRBV21-1; the DNA was not used to check the table's D call, TRBD1. TRBV21-1 is an annotated pseudogene. The CDR3 sequence is 17 residues long.